A single sample gave rise to the 21 T cell receptor beta chains below, sequenced in a study of OX40 agonist ivuxolimab in advanced cancers. Clones were sequenced by immunoSEQ multiplex PCR, and TCRdb holds only the in-frame ones, with some missing. The table records approximately 70,000 clones, roughly 84% of them present only once. Sequenced here: CD4+ or CD8+ T cells sorted from blood, sampled in a trial of the OX40 agonist ivuxolimab. The receptor set was obtained from an adult with an advanced solid tumor such as melanoma, head and neck, liver or kidney cancer.

This chain joins TRBV7-3 and TRBJ2-1; 7 bases fit TRBD2. Trimming at V came to 5 bases and at J to 5 bases, leaving 12 bases not matched to a gene. The CDR3 totals 16 residues. The germline V gene has CDR1 SGHTA and CDR2 FQGTGA. CDR3 in amino acids: CASSPLEGGPHNEQFF. The CDR3 bases are TGTGCCAGCAGCCCGCTAGAGGGAGGGCCCCACAATGAGCAGTTCTTC.

The rearrangement links TRBV15 to TRBJ1-4; weak D call: TRBD1 (6 bases). The CDR3 is made up of 16 amino acids. The germline gives CDR1 LNHNV, CDR2 YYDKDF (reference sequence). V dropped 5 bases and J dropped 1 base, with 14 bases sitting between them. The CDR3: CATSPRGRGTNEKLFF. CDR3 coding DNA: TGTGCCACCAGCCCCCGGGGCAGGGGAACTAATGAAAAACTGTTTTTT.

As regards this clone: The junction differs from germline at one of its ends, possibly a read error. The chain has TRBV7-9 and TRBJ1-1; 7 bases agree with TRBD1. Germline CDR1 SEHNR, CDR2 FQNEAQ (reference sequence). The CDR3 runs 15 residues. CDR3 region: CASSSPTGMNAEAFF. The CDR3 nucleotides are TGTGCCAGCAGCTCGCCGACAGGGATGAACGCTGAAGCTTTCTTT.

The rearrangement links TRBV18 to TRBJ1-4, with D possibly being TRBD1 (5 bases). From germline, CDR1 is KGHSH and CDR2 LQKENI. The V gene lost 7 bases and the J gene lost 7 bases, with 16 bases spanning the gap. The CDR3 is 14 residues long. The CDR3 bases are TGTGCCAGCTGTCGGACGGGGCTCGTTGAAAAACTGTTTTTT. It yields the protein CASCRTGLVEKLFF.

This rearrangement joins TRBV4-3 to TRBJ2-5, with D unresolved. This CDR3 has 13 residues. V lost 0 bases and J lost 5, with 7 bases in between. Germline-derived CDR1 and CDR2 are LGHNA and YSLEER. The CDR3 nucleotides are TGCGCCAGCAGCCAAGATGTAAGGGAGACCCAGTACTTC. This codes for CASSQDVRETQYF.

A word on this clone: This sample includes further DNA sequences coding for the same CDR3. As DNA, the CDR3 is TGCGCCAGCAGGACTAGCGGGACCTCCTACAATGAGCAGTTCTTC. Amino acids: CASRTSGTSYNEQFF. This sequence joins TRBV5-1 and TRBJ2-1, with 11 bases that match TRBD2. There are 15 residues in the CDR3. Germline lookup yields CDR1 SGHRS and CDR2 YFSETQ. With V trimmed by 5 bases and J by 0 bases, 1 base remained unmatched.

This clone was detected only a few times. This chain joins TRBV5-1 and TRBJ2-1; TRBD1 might be the D (6 bases). This CDR3 spans 14 amino acids. Germline V lookup: CDR1 SGHRS, CDR2 YFSETQ. V lost 3 bases, J lost 7 bases, and 14 bases lay in between. The DNA of the CDR3 is TGCGCCAGCAGCTCGGACAGCCTGAGGAATGAGCAGTTCTTC. This codes for CASSSDSLRNEQFF.

The chain employs TRBV7-3 and TRBJ2-2, with D perhaps TRBD2 (6 bases). Trimming left V 2 bases short and J 4 bases short, with 11 bases between. The CDR3 is made up of 15 amino acids. Germline CDR1 reads SGHTA; CDR2 reads FQGTGA. CDR3 DNA sequence: TGTGCCAGCAGCTTAGGGTCCGGGGGCACCGGGGAGCTGTTTTTT. The encoded protein is CASSLGSGGTGELFF.

The chain joins TRBV13 to TRBJ1-6; the D gene is possibly TRBD1 (6 bases). This CDR3 is 14 amino acids long. Germline loops: CDR1 PRHDT, CDR2 FYEKMQ (reference sequence). The V end was cut by 5 bases, the J end by 4 bases, with 9 bases between. DNA for the CDR3: TGTGCCAGCAGCGCGGGACAATATAATTCACCCCTCCACTTT. Translated, it gives CASSAGQYNSPLHF. Complete variable domain (other parts from reference TRBV13 and TRBJ1-6): AAGVIQSPRHLIKEKRETATLKCYPIPRHDTVYWYQQGPGQDPQFLISFYEKMQSDKGSIPDRFSAQQFSDYHSELNMSSLELGDSALYFCASSAGQYNSPLHFGNGTRLTVT.

The chain is built from TRBV2 and TRBJ2-2; TRBD2 is a possible D gene (6 bases). This CDR3 has 14 amino acids. Per germline, CDR1 SNHLY and CDR2 FYNNEI. Trimming cost V 7 bases and J 6 bases, with 15 bases left between them. DNA for the CDR3: TGTGCCAGCATTGCCGGGAGCGGCGCCGGGGAGCTGTTTTTT. This gives the protein CASIAGSGAGELFF. Combining the CDR3 with reference TRBV2 and TRBJ2-2 gives the whole variable domain EPEVTQTPSHQVTQMGQEVILRCVPISNHLYFYWYRQILGQKVEFLVSFYNNEISEKSEIFDDQFSVERPDGSNFTLKIRSTKLEDSAMYFCASIAGSGAGELFFGEGSRLTVL.

V gene TRBV18 combines with J gene TRBJ2-7; 8 nucleotides line up with TRBD2. The CDR3 has 15 amino acids. Germline CDR1 reads KGHSH; CDR2 reads LQKENI. The V gene end was trimmed by 0 bases and the J gene end by 4 bases; junction bases not matched to a gene: 5. In nucleotides, the CDR3 is TGTGCCAGCTCACCACCAGCGGGAGTTAATTACGAGCAGTACTTC. Protein sequence: CASSPPAGVNYEQYF.

This rearrangement joins TRBV9 to TRBJ2-1; D call uncertain. CDR1 and CDR2 from the germline V gene are SGDLS and YYNGEE. The CDR3 totals 14 residues. Trimming shortened V by 2 bases and J by 8 bases, and 14 bases separated the two germline ends. The CDR3 bases are TGTGCCAGCAGCGTGTCCCCCCTCCGAGATGAGCAGTTCTTC. Translating it yields CASSVSPLRDEQFF.

The chain recombines TRBV19 with TRBJ1-1; no reliable D call. There are 14 residues in the CDR3. The V end lost 6 bases, the J end lost 0 bases, and 11 bases lay between the germline ends. CDR1 and CDR2 (germline): LNHDA, SQIVND (reference sequence). CDR3 loop: CASSHLGMNTEAFF. Written as DNA, the CDR3 is TGTGCCAGTAGCCACTTAGGGATGAACACTGAAGCTTTCTTT.

The chain carries TRBV10-3 and TRBJ2-7, with 9 bases matching TRBD1. CDR3 size: 13 residues. CDR1 is ENHRY and CDR2 is SYGVKD in the germline V gene. J gave up 5 bases and V 7 bases, and 6 bases lay outside the gene matches. For the CDR3, the DNA is TGTGCCATCACGGACAGGGGCCCCAACGAGCAGTACTTC. Translating it yields CAITDRGPNEQYF.

A few counts support this clone. The chain carries TRBV5-4 and TRBJ1-2; 7 bases align to TRBD1. The V gene's germline CDR1 is SGHNT and CDR2 YYREEE (reference sequence). The J segment lost 6 bases and the V segment lost 4 bases, leaving 12 bases of the junction unmatched. CDR3 length: 15 residues. Here the CDR3 reads CASSPDEPGQHGYTF. CDR3 in DNA: TGTGCCAGCAGCCCGGATGAACCGGGACAGCATGGCTACACCTTC.

The chain is built from TRBV9 and TRBJ1-2; D perhaps matches TRBD1 (5 bases). This CDR3 has 15 amino acids. Germline lookup yields CDR1 SGDLS and CDR2 YYNGEE. Trimming stripped 3 bases from V and 1 base from J, with 13 bases between. CDR3 in DNA: TGTGCCAGCAGCGGCGACAGTGGTAGTAACTATGGCTACACCTTC. This gives the protein CASSGDSGSNYGYTF.

This clone was found a few times. This chain connects TRBV19 to TRBJ2-7, with TRBD1 identical over 7 bases. V gave up 4 bases and J gave up 4 bases; unmatched junction bases: 13. Germline-derived CDR1 and CDR2 are LNHDA and SQIVND (reference sequence). This CDR3 spans 16 amino acids. As DNA, the CDR3 is TGTGCCAGTAGTAGAGACTCGGGACCAGGGGGTTACGAGCAGTACTTC. Protein sequence: CASSRDSGPGGYEQYF.

This chain links TRBV18 with TRBJ1-6; perhaps TRBD1 as D (5 bases). The CDR3 spans 15 residues. V was cut by 3 bases and J by 8 bases, with 14 bases left in between. The germline CDR1 and CDR2 sequences are KGHSH and LQKENI. The CDR3 region has the DNA TGTGCCAGCTCACCCCGGAGGACACTCGATTCACCCCTCCACTTT. The encoded protein is CASSPRRTLDSPLHF.

This clone was detected once. The V and J genes are TRBV29-1 and TRBJ1-2; 9 nucleotides agree with TRBD1. The CDR3 contains 8 residues. Germline V lookup: CDR1 SQVTM, CDR2 ANQGSEA. Trimming removed 7 bases from V and 13 bases from J; junction bases left unmatched: 1. CDR3 DNA sequence: TGCAGCGGGGGACAGGGCACCTTC. Translating it yields CSGGQGTF.

This clone has a single count. The chain combines TRBV5-1 with TRBJ1-2; D remains unclear. Germline V gene data show CDR1 as SGHRS and CDR2 as YFSETQ. This CDR3 has 14 amino acids. V dropped 0 bases and J dropped 0 bases, with 6 bases sitting between them. The CDR3 DNA follows: TGCGCCAGCAGCTTGGTCCCGGCTAACTATGGCTACACCTTC. This gives the protein CASSLVPANYGYTF.

V gene TRBV28 combines with J gene TRBJ2-5, with D uncertain. The CDR3 loop spans 15 amino acids. The V end was cut by 6 bases, the J end by 0 bases, with 14 bases between. Per germline, CDR1 MDHEN and CDR2 SYDVKM. CDR3 in amino acids: CASSTPDRYQETQYF. The CDR3 DNA is TGTGCCAGCAGCACTCCAGACCGGTACCAAGAGACCCAGTACTTC.